These 26 T cell receptor beta chains were all obtained from the same sample, sequenced in a study of T-cell reconstitution after alpha-beta-depleted transplantation in children. Preparation of the TCRbeta library was carried out with unique molecular identifiers. Each CDR3 protein is one row after TCRdb ran MiXCR on the PCR reads. The sample lists some 220,000 distinct CDR3 sequences, about 11% occurring once. The material was PBMCs, obtained before TCRalphabeta/CD19-depleted stem cell transplant. These receptors were collected from a child less than two years old with acute myeloid leukemia, due to receive a stem cell transplant.

In its sample, this clonotype was seen many times. The V call is TRBV6-2 or TRBV6-3, the J call TRBJ2-2; D unresolved. V was trimmed by 6 bases and J by 7 bases, leaving 9 bases between them. CDR1 MNHEY and CDR2 SVGEGT come from the germline V gene. This CDR3 has 12 residues. CDR3 coding DNA: TGTGCCAGCAGGCAAGCCGGCGGGGAGCTGTTTTTT. This codes for CASRQAGGELFF.

This clonotype was seen at least ten times. The rearrangement joins TRBV12-3 or TRBV12-4 to TRBJ2-7; no reliable D call. V was trimmed by 4 bases and J by 4 bases, leaving 11 bases between them. This CDR3 has 13 residues. This CDR3 is CASSYFLSYEQYF. CDR3 DNA: TGTGCCAGCAGTTACTTTCTTAGTTACGAGCAGTACTTC.

The table lists this clonotype with many counts. The chain couples TRBV27 to TRBJ2-7, with TRBD1 identical over 7 bases. Trimming cost V 4 bases and J 1 base; bases outside gene matches: 4. CDR3 length equals 14 residues. Germline CDR1 is MNHEY and CDR2 is SMNVEV (reference sequence). The CDR3 spells CASSYDRVSYEQYF. CDR3 DNA: TGTGCCAGCAGTTACGACAGGGTTTCCTACGAGCAGTACTTC.

This chain uses TRBV28 with TRBJ2-7; 8 bases map to TRBD2. Germline V gene sequence: CDR1 MDHEN, CDR2 SYDVKM. Trimming cost V 2 bases and J 0 bases; bases outside gene matches: 3. The CDR3 extends over 15 amino acids. DNA of the CDR3: TGTGCCAGCAGTTTAGCGGGAGGACTCTCCTACGAGCAGTACTTC. It yields the protein CASSLAGGLSYEQYF.

The table lists this clonotype with a few counts. The chain recombines TRBV15 with TRBJ2-1; no reliable D call. The CDR3 runs 14 residues. Germline loops: CDR1 LNHNV, CDR2 YYDKDF (reference sequence). V gave up 0 bases and J gave up 8 bases, with 11 bases separating them. This CDR3 reads CATSRDYETDEQFF. In DNA, the CDR3 is TGTGCCACCAGCAGAGATTACGAAACCGATGAGCAGTTCTTC. The full variable domain, with the rest looked up from reference TRBV15 and TRBJ2-1, is DAMVIQNPRYQVTQFGKPVTLSCSQTLNHNVMYWYQQKSSQAPKLLFHYYDKDFNNEADTPDNFQSRRPNTSFCFLDIRSPGLGDTAMYLCATSRDYETDEQFFGPGTRLTVL.

This clonotype was seen a few times. The chain recombines TRBV5-1 with TRBJ1-5; the match to TRBD1 covers 7 bases. Unmatched junction bases numbered 5, after V lost 4 bases and J lost 4 bases. Germline V CDR1 and CDR2: SGHRS, YFSETQ. CDR3 length equals 14 residues. For the CDR3, the DNA is TGCGCCAGCAGCACCGGGACAGAAAATCAGCCCCAGCATTTT. Its protein product is CASSTGTENQPQHF.

This clonotype was recorded at least ten times. This sequence joins TRBV2 and TRBJ2-7, with 10 bases lining up with TRBD2. Trimming took 5 bases from V and 1 from J; bases not matched to a gene: 2. Per germline, CDR1 SNHLY and CDR2 FYNNEI. The CDR3 is 14 amino acids. CDR3 sequence (DNA): TGTGCCAGCAGTAGGACTAGCGGTTCCTACGAGCAGTACTTC. Translation: CASSRTSGSYEQYF.

This clonotype was recorded many times. J is TRBJ2-2 and V is TRBV5-1; possibly TRBD2 for D (6 bases). Per the germline V gene, CDR1 is SGHRS and CDR2 is YFSETQ. The length of the CDR3 is 15 residues. The V end lost 3 bases, the J end lost 2 bases, and 11 bases lay between the germline ends. The CDR3 DNA is TGCGCCAGCAGCTCGGGACTCTTTAACACCGGGGAGCTGTTTTTT. The encoded protein is CASSSGLFNTGELFF.

This clonotype has a count of ten or more. This sequence joins TRBV29-1 and TRBJ1-2; D not resolved. This CDR3 region has 13 residues. The germline gives CDR1 SQVTM, CDR2 ANQGSEA. Trimming took 4 bases from V and 6 from J, leaving 15 bases between them. CDR3 DNA: TGCAGCGTTGGTGGTCTGGGCGGAAATGGCTACACCTTC. Translation: CSVGGLGGNGYTF.

Concerning this clonotype itself: A read error may explain this, as a much larger clone is one base away. J is TRBJ1-1 and V is TRBV20-1, with 9 positions matching TRBD1. CDR1 and CDR2 from the germline V gene are DFQATT and SNEGSKA (reference sequence). V dropped 6 bases and J dropped 4; count of bases not matched to a gene: 9. The CDR3 length is 14 residues. The CDR3 is CSARQGGQVTEAFF. CDR3 nucleotide sequence: TGCAGTGCGAGACAGGGGGGGCAAGTCACTGAAGCTTTCTTT.

This clonotype was detected ten times or more. J is TRBJ1-4 and V is TRBV18; TRBD1 is a possible D gene (6 bases). The V gene's germline CDR1 is KGHSH and CDR2 LQKENI. The germline V and J ends were trimmed by 6 bases and 3 bases, with 14 bases remaining between them. The CDR3 covers 15 residues. DNA for the CDR3: TGTGCCAGCTCCCTACCGGACAGACCTAATGAAAAACTGTTTTTT. Its protein product is CASSLPDRPNEKLFF.

Concerning this clonotype: This may be a read error: a much more frequent sequence differs by one nucleotide. The genes are TRBV4-3 and TRBJ2-7, with D possibly being TRBD2 (6 bases). This CDR3 region has 14 residues. In germline, CDR1 is LGHNA, CDR2 YSLEER. The CDR3 loop is CASSQEVRGTEQSF. The CDR3 DNA reads as TGCGCCAGCAGCCAAGAAGTGCGGGGTACGGAGCAGTCCTTC.

This clonotype was found many times. V gene TRBV7-8 combines with J gene TRBJ1-1; no clear D gene. Trimming took 8 bases from V and 4 from J, leaving 17 bases between them. This CDR3 is 14 amino acids long. Germline values: CDR1 SGHVS, CDR2 FQNEAQ. The CDR3 nucleotides are TGTGCCAGCGTAATCCAGGAAGAGATCACTGAAGCTTTCTTT. Translated, it gives CASVIQEEITEAFF.

The chain joins TRBV12-3 or TRBV12-4 to TRBJ2-3; 8 bases match TRBD2. The ends lost 4 bases at V and 2 bases at J; junction bases unmatched: 8. This CDR3 region has 16 residues. The CDR3 nucleotides read TGTGCCAGCAGTTATCAGCGGGAGAGTTCCACAGATACGCAGTATTTT. This translates into CASSYQRESSTDTQYF.

The sample holds many counts of this clonotype. The rearrangement uses TRBV7-6 and TRBJ2-5; D is uncertain. Germline loops: CDR1 SGHVS, CDR2 FNYEAQ. Trimming shortened V by 3 bases and J by 4 bases, and 6 bases separated the two germline ends. This CDR3 has 12 residues. The CDR3 DNA reads as TGTGCCAGCAGCTTTAACCCAGAGACCCAGTACTTC. It specifies CASSFNPETQYF.

Many counts were recorded for this clonotype. The rearrangement uses TRBV10-3 and TRBJ2-5; D might be TRBD1 (5 bases). Germline CDR1 and CDR2: ENHRY and SYGVKD. Trimming cost V 6 bases and J 2 bases, with 7 bases left between them. The length of the CDR3 is 12 residues. This CDR3 is CAISRVQETQYF. Written as DNA, the CDR3 is TGTGCCATCAGCAGGGTTCAAGAGACCCAGTACTTC.

This clonotype was recorded at least ten times. The chain joins TRBV7-9 to TRBJ2-1, with 13 nucleotides matching TRBD2. This CDR3 is 17 amino acids long. Germline loops: CDR1 SEHNR, CDR2 FQNEAQ (reference sequence). Trimming at V came to 5 bases and at J to 1 base, leaving 5 bases not matched to a gene. CDR3 sequence reads: CASSIRTSGRSYNEQFF. The CDR3 DNA follows: TGTGCCAGCAGCATCCGGACTAGCGGGAGATCCTACAATGAGCAGTTCTTC.

This clonotype was recorded at least ten times. CDR3 DNA sequence: TGCAGTGCTAGAGGCCCAAGCTCCTACAATGAGCAGTTCTTC. Its protein is CSARGPSSYNEQFF. This rearrangement joins TRBV20-1 to TRBJ2-1, with D unclear. With 1 base removed from V and 0 bases from J, the gap between germline ends came to 7 bases. Germline CDR1 and CDR2: DFQATT and SNEGSKA (reference sequence). This CDR3 is built from 14 residues.

This clonotype was counted at least ten times. The chain employs TRBV19 and TRBJ2-1; 7 bases map to TRBD2. The CDR3 has 15 residues. CDR1 is LNHDA, CDR2 SQIVND, per germline (reference sequence). V dropped 3 bases and J dropped 4; count of bases not matched to a gene: 6. CDR3 nucleotide sequence: TGTGCCAGTAGTATCAGGCGGGAGCCATACAATGAGCAGTTCTTC. Translated, it gives CASSIRREPYNEQFF.

This chain joins TRBV7-9 and TRBJ2-1, with a possible D match to TRBD2 (5 bases). Trimming removed 1 base at V and 5 bases at J, with 6 bases between. This CDR3 has 13 amino acids. Germline V gives CDR1 SEHNR, CDR2 FQNEAQ (reference sequence). CDR3 in DNA: TGTGCCAGCAGCTTAGAACTAGACAATGAGCAGTTCTTC. It yields the protein CASSLELDNEQFF.

Many counts were recorded for this clonotype. The chain carries TRBV12-3 or TRBV12-4 and TRBJ2-7; D is perhaps TRBD1 (6 bases). The CDR3 covers 14 residues. V was trimmed by 8 bases and J by 3 bases, leaving 17 bases between them. The CDR3 is CASGYTGLRYEQYF. CDR3 DNA: TGTGCCAGCGGCTATACAGGGCTACGCTACGAGCAGTACTTC.

The V gene is TRBV5-4, the J gene TRBJ2-6, with 7 nucleotides matching TRBD1. The CDR3 length is 15 residues. The germline CDR1 and CDR2 sequences are SGHNT and YYREEE (reference sequence). V shed 3 bases, J shed 2 bases, and the junction held 2 bases outside the gene matches. The CDR3 DNA is TGTGCCAGCAGCTCAACAGGGGCTGGGGCCAACGTCCTGACTTTC. Translated, it gives CASSSTGAGANVLTF.

This clonotype was found many times. The chain uses TRBV20-1 and TRBJ2-4; D gene ambiguous. The CDR3 loop spans 10 amino acids. V was trimmed by 3 bases and J by 6 bases, leaving 3 bases between them. Germline assignment: CDR1 DFQATT and CDR2 SNEGSKA (reference sequence). CDR3 sequence: CSASTNIQYF. CDR3 nucleotides: TGCAGTGCTAGCACAAACATTCAGTACTTC.

This clonotype was observed many times. The chain links TRBV20-1 to TRBJ1-5; D uncertain. The CDR3 extends over 12 amino acids. V lost 3 bases and J 3 bases, leaving 6 bases between the germline ends. Germline CDR1 reads DFQATT; CDR2 reads SNEGSKA (reference sequence). DNA for the CDR3: TGCAGTGCTAGGTCAGTCAATCAGCCCCAGCATTTT. Encoded protein: CSARSVNQPQHF.

V usage is TRBV27 and J usage is TRBJ1-2; perhaps TRBD1 as D (6 bases). V was pared by 3 bases and J by 5 bases, with 19 bases between. The CDR3 covers 16 residues. Looked up from germline, CDR1 is MNHEY and CDR2 is SMNVEV (reference sequence). Here the CDR3 DNA reads TGTGCCAGCAGTTTTCCCCCCGAGACAGGTTATTATGGCTACACCTTC. It encodes CASSFPPETGYYGYTF.

This clonotype has at least ten counts. The chain joins TRBV5-1 to TRBJ1-2, with no clear D. The V end lost 0 bases, the J end lost 6 bases, and 12 bases lay between the germline ends. CDR1 is SGHRS and CDR2 is YFSETQ in the germline V gene. The CDR3 extends over 14 amino acids. As DNA, the CDR3 is TGCGCCAGCAGCTTGGCTCGGGGATTGGATGGCTACACCTTC. This translates into CASSLARGLDGYTF. Based on the CDR3 plus reference TRBV5-1 and TRBJ1-2, the full variable domain is KAGVTQTPRYLIKTRGQQVTLSCSPISGHRSVSWYQQTPGQGLQFLFEYFSETQRNKGNFPGRFSGRQFSNSRSEMNVSTLELGDSALYLCASSLARGLDGYTFGSGTRLTVV.